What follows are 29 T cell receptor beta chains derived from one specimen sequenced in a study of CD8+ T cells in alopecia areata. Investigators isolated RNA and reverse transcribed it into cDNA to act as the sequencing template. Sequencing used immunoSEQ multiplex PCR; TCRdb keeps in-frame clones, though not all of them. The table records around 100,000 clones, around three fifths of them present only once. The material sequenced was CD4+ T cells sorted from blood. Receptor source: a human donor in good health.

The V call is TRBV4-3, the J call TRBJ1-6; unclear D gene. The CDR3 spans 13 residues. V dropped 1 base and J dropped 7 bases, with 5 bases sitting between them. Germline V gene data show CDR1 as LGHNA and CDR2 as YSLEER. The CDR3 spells CASSQGSNSPLHF. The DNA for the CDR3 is TGCGCCAGCAGCCAAGGTTCCAATTCACCCCTCCACTTT.

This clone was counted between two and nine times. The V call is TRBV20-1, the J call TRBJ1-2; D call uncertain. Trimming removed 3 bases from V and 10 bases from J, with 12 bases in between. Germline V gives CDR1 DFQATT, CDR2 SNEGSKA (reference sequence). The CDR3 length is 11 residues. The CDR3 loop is CSASRDRTYTF. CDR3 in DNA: TGCAGTGCTAGTAGGGATAGGACCTACACCTTC.

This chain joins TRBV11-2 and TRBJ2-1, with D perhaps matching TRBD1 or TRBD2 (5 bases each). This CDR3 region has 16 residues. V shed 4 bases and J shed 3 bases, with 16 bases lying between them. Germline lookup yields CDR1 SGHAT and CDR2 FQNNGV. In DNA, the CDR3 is TGTGCCAGCAGCTCGAAAGGGACCCTAAACTACAATGAGCAGTTCTTC. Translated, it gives CASSSKGTLNYNEQFF.

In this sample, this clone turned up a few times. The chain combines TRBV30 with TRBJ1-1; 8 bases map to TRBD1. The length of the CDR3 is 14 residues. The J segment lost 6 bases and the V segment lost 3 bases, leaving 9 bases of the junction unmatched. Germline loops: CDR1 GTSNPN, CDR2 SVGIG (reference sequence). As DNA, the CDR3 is TGTGCCTGGAGCGGGACAGGAGGCTTATCTGAAGCTTTCTTT. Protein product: CAWSGTGGLSEAFF.

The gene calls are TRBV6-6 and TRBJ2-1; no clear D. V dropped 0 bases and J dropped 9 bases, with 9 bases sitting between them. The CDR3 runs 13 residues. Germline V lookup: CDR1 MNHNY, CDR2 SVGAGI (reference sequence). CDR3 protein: CASSYSRTIEQFF. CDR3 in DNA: TGTGCCAGCAGTTACTCAAGGACGATTGAGCAGTTCTTC.

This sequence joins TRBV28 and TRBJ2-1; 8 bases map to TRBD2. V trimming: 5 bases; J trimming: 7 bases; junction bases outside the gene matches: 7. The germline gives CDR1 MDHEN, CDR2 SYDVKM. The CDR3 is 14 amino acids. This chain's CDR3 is CASSPGGARNEQFF. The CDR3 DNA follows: TGTGCCAGCAGTCCCGGGGGGGCCAGGAATGAGCAGTTCTTC.

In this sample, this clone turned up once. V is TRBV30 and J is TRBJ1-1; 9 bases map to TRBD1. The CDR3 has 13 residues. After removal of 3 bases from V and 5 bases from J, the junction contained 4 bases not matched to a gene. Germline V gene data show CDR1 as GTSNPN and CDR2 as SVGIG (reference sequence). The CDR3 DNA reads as TGTGCCTGGAGGGGGACAGGGAAGACTGAAGCTTTCTTT. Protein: CAWRGTGKTEAFF.

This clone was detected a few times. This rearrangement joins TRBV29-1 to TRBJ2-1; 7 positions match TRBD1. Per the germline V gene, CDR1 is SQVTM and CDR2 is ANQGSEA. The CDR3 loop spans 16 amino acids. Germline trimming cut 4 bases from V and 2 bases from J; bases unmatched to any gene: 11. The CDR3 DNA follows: TGCAGCGTTGGATTACTAACAGGGGCAACCTACAATGAGCAGTTCTTC. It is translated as CSVGLLTGATYNEQFF.

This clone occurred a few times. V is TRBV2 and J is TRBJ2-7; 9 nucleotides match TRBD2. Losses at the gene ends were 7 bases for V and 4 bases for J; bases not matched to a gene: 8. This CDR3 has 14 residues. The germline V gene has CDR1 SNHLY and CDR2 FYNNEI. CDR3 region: CASTLGGGAYEQYF. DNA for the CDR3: TGTGCCAGCACGTTGGGCGGGGGGGCGTACGAGCAGTACTTC.

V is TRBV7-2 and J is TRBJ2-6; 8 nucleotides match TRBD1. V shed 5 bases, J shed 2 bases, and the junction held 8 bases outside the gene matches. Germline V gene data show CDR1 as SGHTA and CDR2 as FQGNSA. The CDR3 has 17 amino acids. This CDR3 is CASSLRTGMTGANVLTF. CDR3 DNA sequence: TGTGCCAGCAGCCTACGGACAGGGATGACTGGGGCCAACGTCCTGACTTTC.

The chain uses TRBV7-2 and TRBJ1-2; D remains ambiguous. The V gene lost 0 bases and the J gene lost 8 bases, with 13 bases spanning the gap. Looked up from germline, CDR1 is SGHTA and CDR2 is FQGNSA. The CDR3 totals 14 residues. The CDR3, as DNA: TGTGCCAGCAGCTTAGCGCGCTCCCCCCGGGGCTACACCTTC. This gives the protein CASSLARSPRGYTF.

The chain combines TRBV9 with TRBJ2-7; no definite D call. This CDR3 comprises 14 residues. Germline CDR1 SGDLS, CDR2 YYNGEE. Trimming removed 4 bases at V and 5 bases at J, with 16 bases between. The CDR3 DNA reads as TGTGCCAGCAGCTTTAGGGATTCCCACCACGAGCAGTACTTC. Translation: CASSFRDSHHEQYF.

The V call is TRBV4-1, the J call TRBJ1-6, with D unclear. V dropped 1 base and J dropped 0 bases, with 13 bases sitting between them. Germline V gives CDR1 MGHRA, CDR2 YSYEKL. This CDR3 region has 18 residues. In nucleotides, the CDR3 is TGCGCCAGCAGCCAAGTGCCCCCCGAAGGCTCCTATAATTCACCCCTCCACTTT. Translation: CASSQVPPEGSYNSPLHF.

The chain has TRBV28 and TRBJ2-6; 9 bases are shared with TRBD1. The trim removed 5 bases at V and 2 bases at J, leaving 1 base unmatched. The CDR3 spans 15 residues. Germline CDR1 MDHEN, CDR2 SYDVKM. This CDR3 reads CASSRTGAGANVLTF. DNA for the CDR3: TGTGCCAGCAGTCGGACAGGGGCTGGGGCCAACGTCCTGACTTTC.

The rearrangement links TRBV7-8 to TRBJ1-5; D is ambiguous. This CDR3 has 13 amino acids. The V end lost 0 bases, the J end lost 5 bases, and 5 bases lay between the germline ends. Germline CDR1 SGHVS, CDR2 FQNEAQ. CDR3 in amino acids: CASSLALDQPQHF. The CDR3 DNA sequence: TGTGCCAGCAGCTTAGCGTTAGATCAGCCCCAGCATTTT.

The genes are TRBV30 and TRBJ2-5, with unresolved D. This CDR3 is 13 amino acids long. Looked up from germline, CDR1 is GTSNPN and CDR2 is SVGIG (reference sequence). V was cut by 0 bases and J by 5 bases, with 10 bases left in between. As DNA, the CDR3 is TGTGCCTGGAGTGTATCAGATTACGAGACCCAGTACTTC. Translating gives CAWSVSDYETQYF.

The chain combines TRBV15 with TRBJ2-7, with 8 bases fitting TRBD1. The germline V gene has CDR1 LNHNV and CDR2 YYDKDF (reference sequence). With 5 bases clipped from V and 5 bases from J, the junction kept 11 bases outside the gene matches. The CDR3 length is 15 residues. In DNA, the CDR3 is TGTGCCACCAGCCCCCCGAGGACAGGGTCGCACGAGCAGTACTTC. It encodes CATSPPRTGSHEQYF.

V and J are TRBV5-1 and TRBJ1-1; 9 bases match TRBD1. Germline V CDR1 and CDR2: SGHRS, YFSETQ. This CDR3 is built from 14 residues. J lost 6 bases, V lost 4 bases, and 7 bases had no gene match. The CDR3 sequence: CASSGGQGAAEAFF. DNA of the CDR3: TGCGCCAGCAGCGGGGGACAGGGTGCCGCTGAAGCTTTCTTT.

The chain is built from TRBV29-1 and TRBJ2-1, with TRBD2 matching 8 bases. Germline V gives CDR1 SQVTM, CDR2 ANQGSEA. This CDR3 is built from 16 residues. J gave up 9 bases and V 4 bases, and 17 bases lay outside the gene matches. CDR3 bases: TGCAGCGTTGGAGGAGCCGGTAGACTAGCGTCCAGTGAGCAGTTCTTC. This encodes CSVGGAGRLASSEQFF.

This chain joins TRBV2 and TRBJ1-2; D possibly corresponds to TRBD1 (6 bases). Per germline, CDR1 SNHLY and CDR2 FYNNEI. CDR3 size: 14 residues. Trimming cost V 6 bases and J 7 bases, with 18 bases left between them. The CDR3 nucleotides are TGTGCCAGCAGCGTTATACAGGGAGGACGTGGCTACACCTTC. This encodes CASSVIQGGRGYTF.

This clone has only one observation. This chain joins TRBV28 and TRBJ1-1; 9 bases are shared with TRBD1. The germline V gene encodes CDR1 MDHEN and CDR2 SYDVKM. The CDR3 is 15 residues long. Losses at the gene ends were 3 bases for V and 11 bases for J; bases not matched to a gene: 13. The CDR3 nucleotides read TGTGCCAGCAGTTTTTCGCGAACAGGGGGCATGTATGCTTTCTTT. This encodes CASSFSRTGGMYAFF.

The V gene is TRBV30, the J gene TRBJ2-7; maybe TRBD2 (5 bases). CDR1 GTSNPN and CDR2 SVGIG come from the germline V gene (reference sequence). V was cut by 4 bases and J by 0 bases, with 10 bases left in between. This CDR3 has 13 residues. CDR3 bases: TGTGCCTGGACCCGGGGTACCTCCTACGAGCAGTACTTC. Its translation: CAWTRGTSYEQYF. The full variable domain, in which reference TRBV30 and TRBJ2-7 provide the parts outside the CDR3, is SQTIHQWPATLVQPVGSPLSLECTVEGTSNPNLYWYRQAAGRGLQLLFYSVGIGQISSEVPQNLSASRPQDRQFILSSKKLLLSDSGFYLCAWTRGTSYEQYFGPGTRLTVT.

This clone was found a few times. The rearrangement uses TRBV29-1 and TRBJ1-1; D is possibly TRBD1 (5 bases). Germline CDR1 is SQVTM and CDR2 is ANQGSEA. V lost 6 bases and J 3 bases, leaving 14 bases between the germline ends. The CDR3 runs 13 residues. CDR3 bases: TGCAGCGTCCGATCAGGGAGGGACACTGAAGCTTTCTTT. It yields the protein CSVRSGRDTEAFF.

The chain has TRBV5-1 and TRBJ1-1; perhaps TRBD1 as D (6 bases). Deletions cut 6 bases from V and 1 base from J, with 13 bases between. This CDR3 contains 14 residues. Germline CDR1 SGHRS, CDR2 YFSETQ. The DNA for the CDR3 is TGCGCCAGCAACGCCATAGGGGGGAACACTGAAGCTTTCTTT. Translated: CASNAIGGNTEAFF. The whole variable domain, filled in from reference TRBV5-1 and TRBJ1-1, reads KAGVTQTPRYLIKTRGQQVTLSCSPISGHRSVSWYQQTPGQGLQFLFEYFSETQRNKGNFPGRFSGRQFSNSRSEMNVSTLELGDSALYLCASNAIGGNTEAFFGQGTRLTVV.

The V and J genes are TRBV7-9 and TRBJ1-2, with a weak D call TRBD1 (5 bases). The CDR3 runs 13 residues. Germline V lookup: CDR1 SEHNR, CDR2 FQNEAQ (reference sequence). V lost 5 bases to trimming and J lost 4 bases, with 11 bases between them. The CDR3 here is CASSEGLLYGYTF. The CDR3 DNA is TGTGCCAGCAGCGAGGGACTACTCTATGGCTACACCTTC.

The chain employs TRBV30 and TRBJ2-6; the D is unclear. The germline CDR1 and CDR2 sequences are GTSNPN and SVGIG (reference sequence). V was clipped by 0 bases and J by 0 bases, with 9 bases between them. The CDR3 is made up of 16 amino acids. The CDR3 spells CAWSVQRSSGANVLTF. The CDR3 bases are TGTGCCTGGAGTGTACAAAGGAGCTCTGGGGCCAACGTCCTGACTTTC.

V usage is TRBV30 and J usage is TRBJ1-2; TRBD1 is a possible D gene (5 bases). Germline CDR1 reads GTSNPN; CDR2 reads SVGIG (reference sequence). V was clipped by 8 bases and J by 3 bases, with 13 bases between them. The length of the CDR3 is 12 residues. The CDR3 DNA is TGTGCCCGGGTCCGGGGGGACTATGGCTACACCTTC. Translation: CARVRGDYGYTF.

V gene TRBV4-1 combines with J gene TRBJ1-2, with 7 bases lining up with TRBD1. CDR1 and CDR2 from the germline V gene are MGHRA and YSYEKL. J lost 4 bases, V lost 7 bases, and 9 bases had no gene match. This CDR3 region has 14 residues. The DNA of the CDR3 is TGCGCCAGCACCTCCGATCCAGGGGGCTATGGCTACACCTTC. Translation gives CASTSDPGGYGYTF.

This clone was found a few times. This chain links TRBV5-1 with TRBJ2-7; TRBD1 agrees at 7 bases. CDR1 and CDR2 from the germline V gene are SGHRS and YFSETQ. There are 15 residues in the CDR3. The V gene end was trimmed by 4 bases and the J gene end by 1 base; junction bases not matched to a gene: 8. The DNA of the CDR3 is TGCGCCAGCAGCCGAGAACCGGGACAGTCCTACGAGCAGTACTTC. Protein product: CASSREPGQSYEQYF. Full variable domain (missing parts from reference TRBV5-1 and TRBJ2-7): KAGVTQTPRYLIKTRGQQVTLSCSPISGHRSVSWYQQTPGQGLQFLFEYFSETQRNKGNFPGRFSGRQFSNSRSEMNVSTLELGDSALYLCASSREPGQSYEQYFGPGTRLTVT.